This T cell receptor beta chain originates from a study of a mutant IDH1 vaccine in newly diagnosed glioma. Regarding this clone: Its specificity is not known.

Sample time point: week 35, safety follow-up. A 20-mer mutant IDH1 peptide at 300 ug was injected subcutaneously with topical imiquimod. Donors' newly diagnosed IDH1-mutant WHO grade 3 or 4 astrocytomas lacked nuclear ATRX. Only in-frame clones appear in the TCRdb table, and some are missing; sequencing was by immunoSEQ multiplex PCR. The data show 35,000 to 45,000 clones, roughly four fifths seen once. The germline gives CDR1 SGHNT, CDR2 YYREEE (reference sequence). V gave up 4 bases and J gave up 2 bases; unmatched junction bases: 8. The CDR3 totals 18 residues. The sequences come from PBMCs, collected from a glioma patient whose treatment included an IDH1 peptide vaccine. V usage is TRBV5-4 and J usage is TRBJ2-3; 15 bases map to TRBD2. The receptor was derived from a woman aged 50 to 60 with glioma. CDR3 loop: CASSPGTSGGQLTDTQYF. CDR3 sequence (DNA): TGTGCCAGCAGCCCCGGGACTAGCGGGGGGCAACTCACAGATACGCAGTATTTT.